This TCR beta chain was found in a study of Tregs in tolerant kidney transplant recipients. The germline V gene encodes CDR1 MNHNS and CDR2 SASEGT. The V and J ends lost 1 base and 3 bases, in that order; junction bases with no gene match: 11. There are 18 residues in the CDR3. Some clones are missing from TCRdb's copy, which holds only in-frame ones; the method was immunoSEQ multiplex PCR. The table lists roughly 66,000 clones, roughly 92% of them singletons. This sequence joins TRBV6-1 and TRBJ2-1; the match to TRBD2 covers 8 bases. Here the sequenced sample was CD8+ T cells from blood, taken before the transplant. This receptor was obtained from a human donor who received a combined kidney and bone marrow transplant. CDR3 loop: CASSEEPFGGVGYNEQFF. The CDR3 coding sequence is TGTGCCAGCAGTGAAGAGCCCTTCGGGGGGGTCGGCTACAATGAGCAGTTCTTC.